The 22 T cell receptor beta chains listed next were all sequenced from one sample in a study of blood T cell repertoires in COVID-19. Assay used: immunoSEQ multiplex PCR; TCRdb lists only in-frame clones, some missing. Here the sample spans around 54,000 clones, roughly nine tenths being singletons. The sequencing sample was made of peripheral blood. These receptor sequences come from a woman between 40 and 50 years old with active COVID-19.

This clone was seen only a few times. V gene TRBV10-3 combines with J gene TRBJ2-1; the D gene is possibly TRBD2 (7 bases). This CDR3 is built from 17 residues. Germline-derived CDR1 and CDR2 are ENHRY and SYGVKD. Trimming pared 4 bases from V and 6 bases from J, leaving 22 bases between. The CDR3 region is CAISGRTGGRNGNEQFF. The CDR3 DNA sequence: TGTGCCATCAGTGGCCGGACCGGGGGGCGAAACGGCAATGAGCAGTTCTTC.

The CDR3, as DNA: TGTGCCAGCAGCGTTTCTAGCGGCGGGGAGACCCAGTACTTC. Amino acid sequence: CASSVSSGGETQYF. This chain connects TRBV7-9 to TRBJ2-5; the match to TRBD2 covers 7 bases. This CDR3 comprises 14 residues. V was clipped by 5 bases and J by 5 bases; unmatched bases: 8. CDR1 and CDR2 from the germline V gene are SEHNR and FQNEAQ (reference sequence).

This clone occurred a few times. The CDR3 DNA follows: TGTGCCAGCAGCCAAGGTAGCGGTCACACAGATACGCAGTATTTT. Residues: CASSQGSGHTDTQYF. The chain couples TRBV3-1 (or the pseudogene TRBV3-2) to TRBJ2-3; D is perhaps TRBD2 (6 bases). The germline V and J ends were trimmed by 1 base and 2 bases, with 10 bases remaining between them. CDR1 is LGHDT and CDR2 is YNNKEL in the germline V gene (reference sequence). This CDR3 region has 15 residues.

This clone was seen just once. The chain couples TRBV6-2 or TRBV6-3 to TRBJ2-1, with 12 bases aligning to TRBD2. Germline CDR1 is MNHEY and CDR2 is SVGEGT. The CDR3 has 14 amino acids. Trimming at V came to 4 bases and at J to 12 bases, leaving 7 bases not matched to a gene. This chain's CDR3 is CASSSSGGADWQFF. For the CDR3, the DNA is TGTGCCAGCAGTTCTAGCGGGGGGGCGGATTGGCAGTTCTTC.

The CDR3 sequence is CASSQGGRMNEQYF. The CDR3 nucleotides are TGTGCCAGCAGCCAAGGGGGCAGGATGAACGAGCAGTACTTC. This chain links TRBV3-1 (or the pseudogene TRBV3-2) with TRBJ2-7; TRBD1 might be the D (5 bases). V lost 1 base, J lost 5 bases, and 12 bases lay in between. Germline CDR1 and CDR2: LGHDT and YNNKEL (reference sequence). The CDR3 has 14 amino acids.

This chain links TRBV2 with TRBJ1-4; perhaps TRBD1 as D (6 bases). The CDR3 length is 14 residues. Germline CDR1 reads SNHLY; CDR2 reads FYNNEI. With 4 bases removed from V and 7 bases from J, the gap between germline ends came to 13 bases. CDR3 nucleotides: TGTGCCAGCAGTGTGAAGGGGGAAGCTGAAAAACTGTTTTTT. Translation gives CASSVKGEAEKLFF.

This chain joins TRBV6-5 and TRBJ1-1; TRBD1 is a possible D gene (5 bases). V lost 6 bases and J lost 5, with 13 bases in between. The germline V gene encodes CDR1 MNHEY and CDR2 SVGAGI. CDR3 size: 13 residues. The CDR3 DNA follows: TGTGCCAGCAGGAATGTCGGGGGTACTGAAGCTTTCTTT. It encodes CASRNVGGTEAFF.

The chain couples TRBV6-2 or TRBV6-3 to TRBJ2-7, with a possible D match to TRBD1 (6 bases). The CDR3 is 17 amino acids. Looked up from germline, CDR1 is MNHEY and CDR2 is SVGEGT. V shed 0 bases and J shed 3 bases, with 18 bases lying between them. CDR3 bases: TGTGCCAGCAGTTACTCGGACAGTCCCCGGCTAAACTACGAGCAGTACTTC. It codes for CASSYSDSPRLNYEQYF.

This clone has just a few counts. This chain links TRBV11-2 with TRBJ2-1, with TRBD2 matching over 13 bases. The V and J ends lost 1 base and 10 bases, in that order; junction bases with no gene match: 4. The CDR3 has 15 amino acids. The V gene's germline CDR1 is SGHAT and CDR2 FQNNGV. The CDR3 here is CASSLGLAGGREQFF. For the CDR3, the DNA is TGTGCCAGCAGCTTAGGACTAGCGGGGGGCCGCGAGCAGTTCTTC.

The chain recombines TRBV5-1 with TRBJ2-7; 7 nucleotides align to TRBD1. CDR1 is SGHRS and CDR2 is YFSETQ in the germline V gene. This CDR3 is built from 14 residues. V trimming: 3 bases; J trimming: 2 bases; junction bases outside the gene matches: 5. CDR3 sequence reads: CASSSRGLAYEQYF. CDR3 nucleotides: TGCGCCAGCAGCTCGAGGGGGCTCGCCTACGAGCAGTACTTC.

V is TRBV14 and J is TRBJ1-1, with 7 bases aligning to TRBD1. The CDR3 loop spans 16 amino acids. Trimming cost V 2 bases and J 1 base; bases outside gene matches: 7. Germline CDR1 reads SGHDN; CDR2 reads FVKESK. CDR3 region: CASSQRQGLANTEAFF. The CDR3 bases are TGTGCCAGCAGCCAAAGACAGGGACTGGCGAACACTGAAGCTTTCTTT.

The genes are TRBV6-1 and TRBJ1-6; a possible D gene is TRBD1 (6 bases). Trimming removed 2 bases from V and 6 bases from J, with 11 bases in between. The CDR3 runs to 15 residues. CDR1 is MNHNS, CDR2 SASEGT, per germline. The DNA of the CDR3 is TGTGCCAGCAGTGAAACCGGGGGGCTTAATTCACCCCTCCACTTT. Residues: CASSETGGLNSPLHF.

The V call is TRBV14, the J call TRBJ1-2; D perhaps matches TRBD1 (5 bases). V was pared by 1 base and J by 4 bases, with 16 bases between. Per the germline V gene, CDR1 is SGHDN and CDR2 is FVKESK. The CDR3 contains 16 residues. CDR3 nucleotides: TGTGCCAGCAGCCAAGCCCCTGGAGGGGTGTTCTATGGCTACACCTTC. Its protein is CASSQAPGGVFYGYTF.

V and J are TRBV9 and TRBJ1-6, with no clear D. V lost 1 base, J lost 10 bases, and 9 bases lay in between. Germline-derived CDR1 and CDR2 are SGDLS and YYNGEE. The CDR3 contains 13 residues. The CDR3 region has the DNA TGTGCCAGCAGCGTAACGTTGGAGTCACCCCTCCACTTT. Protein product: CASSVTLESPLHF.

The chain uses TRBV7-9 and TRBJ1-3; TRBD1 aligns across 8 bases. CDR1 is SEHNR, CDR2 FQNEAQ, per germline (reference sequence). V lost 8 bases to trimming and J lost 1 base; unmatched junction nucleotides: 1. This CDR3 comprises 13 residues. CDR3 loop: CASRQGSGNTIYF. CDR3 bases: TGTGCCAGCCGACAGGGGTCTGGAAACACCATATATTTT.

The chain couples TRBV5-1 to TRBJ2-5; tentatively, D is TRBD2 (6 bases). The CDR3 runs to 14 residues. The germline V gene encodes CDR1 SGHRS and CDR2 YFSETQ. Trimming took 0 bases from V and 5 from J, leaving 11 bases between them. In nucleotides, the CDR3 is TGCGCCAGCAGCTTGGTTGGGAGCGGGGAGACCCAGTACTTC. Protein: CASSLVGSGETQYF.

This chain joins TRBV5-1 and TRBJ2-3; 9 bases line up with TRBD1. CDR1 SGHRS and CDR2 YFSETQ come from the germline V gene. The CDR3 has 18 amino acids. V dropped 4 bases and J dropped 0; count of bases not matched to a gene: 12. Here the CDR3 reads CASSDRTGVASSTDTQYF. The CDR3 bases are TGCGCCAGCAGCGACCGGACAGGGGTTGCGTCTAGCACAGATACGCAGTATTTT. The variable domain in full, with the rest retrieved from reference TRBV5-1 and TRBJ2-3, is KAGVTQTPRYLIKTRGQQVTLSCSPISGHRSVSWYQQTPGQGLQFLFEYFSETQRNKGNFPGRFSGRQFSNSRSEMNVSTLELGDSALYLCASSDRTGVASSTDTQYFGPGTRLTVL.

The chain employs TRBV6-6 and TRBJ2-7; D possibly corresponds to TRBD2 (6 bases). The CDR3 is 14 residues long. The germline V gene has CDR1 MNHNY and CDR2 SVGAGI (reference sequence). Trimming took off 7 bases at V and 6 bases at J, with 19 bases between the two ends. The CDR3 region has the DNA TGTGCCAGCACCCGAGGCGGGGAGCCCCTCGAGCAGTACTTC. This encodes CASTRGGEPLEQYF.

The chain's CDR3 is CARRTGGDGTQYF. DNA for the CDR3: TGCGCCAGACGGACAGGGGGCGATGGGACCCAGTACTTC. This chain connects TRBV5-1 to TRBJ2-5, with 11 bases identical to TRBD1. V lost 8 bases, J lost 7 bases, and 7 bases stayed unmatched. The CDR3 spans 13 residues. Per germline, CDR1 SGHRS and CDR2 YFSETQ.

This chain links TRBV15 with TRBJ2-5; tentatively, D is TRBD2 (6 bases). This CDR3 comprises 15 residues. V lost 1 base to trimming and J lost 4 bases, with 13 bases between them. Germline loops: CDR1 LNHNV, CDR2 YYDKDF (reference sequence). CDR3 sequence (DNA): TGTGCCACCAGCAGAGCATTGGGGGGACGAGAGACCCAGTACTTC. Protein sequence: CATSRALGGRETQYF.

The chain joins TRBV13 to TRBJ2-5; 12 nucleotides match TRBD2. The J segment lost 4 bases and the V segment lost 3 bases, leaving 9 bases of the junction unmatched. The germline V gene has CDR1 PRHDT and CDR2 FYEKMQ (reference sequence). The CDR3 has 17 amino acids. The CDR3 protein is CASSFRRLAGGSETQYF. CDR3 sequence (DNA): TGTGCCAGCAGCTTTAGAAGGCTAGCGGGGGGGTCAGAGACCCAGTACTTC.

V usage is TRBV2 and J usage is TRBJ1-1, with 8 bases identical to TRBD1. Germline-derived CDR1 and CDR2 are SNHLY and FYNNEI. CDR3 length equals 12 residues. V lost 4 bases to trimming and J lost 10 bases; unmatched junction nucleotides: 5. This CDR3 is CASSAGQGRAFF. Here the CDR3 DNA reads TGTGCCAGCAGTGCCGGACAGGGTCGAGCTTTCTTT.